Listed here are 22 T cell receptor beta chains from one sample, sequenced in a study of response to subunit inactivated influenza vaccine. TCRdb independently ran MiXCR on the RT-PCR reads; one entry per CDR3 protein. This table has about 520,000 distinct CDR3 sequences, roughly 23% appearing once. Sequencing used CD4+ T cells sorted from PBMCs, obtained 4 to 6 days after vaccination. The receptors were sampled from a man aged 50-60 years who received an inactivated influenza vaccine.

Concerning this clonotype itself: With a much larger clone just one base away, this may be a read error. J is TRBJ2-1 and V is TRBV7-6, with 8 bases identical to TRBD2. Germline V gives CDR1 SGHVS, CDR2 FNYEAQ. V shed 4 bases, J shed 5 bases, and the junction held 10 bases outside the gene matches. The length of the CDR3 is 16 residues. CDR3 bases: TGTGCCAGCAGCTCATGCAAAAGCGGGGGCCACAATGAGCAGTTCTTC. Translated, it gives CASSSCKSGGHNEQFF.

This clonotype was seen more than once but under ten times. The chain combines TRBV10-3 with TRBJ2-7; TRBD1 matches at 7 bases. From germline, CDR1 is ENHRY and CDR2 SYGVKD. Trimming cost V 6 bases and J 3 bases; bases outside gene matches: 8. CDR3 length equals 14 residues. Here the CDR3 DNA reads TGTGCCATCAGGGCCGGGACAGAGAACTACGAGCAGTACTTC. It encodes CAIRAGTENYEQYF.

The chain combines TRBV12-3 or TRBV12-4 with TRBJ2-5; 14 bases align to TRBD2. CDR3 length: 14 amino acids. Unmatched junction bases numbered 3, after V lost 9 bases and J lost 3 bases. The CDR3 protein is CARPTSGGEETQYF. The CDR3 DNA is TGTGCCAGACCGACTAGCGGGGGGGAAGAGACCCAGTACTTC.

V usage is TRBV12-3 or TRBV12-4 and J usage is TRBJ1-1; TRBD1 matches 8 bases. The CDR3 consists of 15 residues. With V trimmed by 5 bases and J by 0 bases, 5 bases remained unmatched. In DNA form, the CDR3 reads TGTGCCAGCAGTCCAGGACAGGGAATGAACACTGAAGCTTTCTTT. It encodes CASSPGQGMNTEAFF.

This sequence joins TRBV30 and TRBJ2-1, with TRBD2 matching over 13 bases. From germline, CDR1 is GTSNPN and CDR2 SVGIG (reference sequence). The CDR3 runs 15 residues. In DNA form, the CDR3 reads TGTGCGCGGTCCACTAGCGGGGGGGCCTTCAATGAGCAGTTCTTC. The encoded protein is CARSTSGGAFNEQFF.

V and J are TRBV20-1 and TRBJ2-5; 14 nucleotides line up with TRBD2. CDR3 length: 14 residues. V lost 6 bases to trimming and J lost 6 bases; unmatched junction nucleotides: 6. The germline gives CDR1 DFQATT, CDR2 SNEGSKA (reference sequence). The CDR3 sequence: CSAPGTSGSQTQYF. The CDR3 DNA reads as TGCAGTGCACCCGGGACTAGCGGGAGTCAGACCCAGTACTTC.

This chain connects TRBV18 to TRBJ1-5, with unresolved D. The CDR3 contains 15 residues. Looked up from germline, CDR1 is KGHSH and CDR2 is LQKENI. V shed 4 bases and J shed 5 bases, with 15 bases lying between them. The CDR3 DNA follows: TGTGCCAGCTCACTATCCGGCAACCGGGATCAGCCCCAGCATTTT. Protein sequence: CASSLSGNRDQPQHF.

In this sample, this clonotype turned up a few times. J is TRBJ2-1 and V is TRBV27; D remains unclear. V was trimmed by 2 bases and J by 2 bases, leaving 10 bases between them. The CDR3 totals 15 residues. Germline V gene lookup returns CDR1 MNHEY and CDR2 SMNVEV (reference sequence). CDR3 residues: CASSLPAETYNEQFF. CDR3 nucleotide sequence: TGTGCCAGCAGTTTACCGGCCGAAACCTACAATGAGCAGTTCTTC.

This clonotype occurred a few times. This chain connects TRBV20-1 to TRBJ1-5; no definite D call. The V gene's germline CDR1 is DFQATT and CDR2 SNEGSKA (reference sequence). The CDR3 totals 13 residues. V lost 1 base, J lost 3 bases, and 7 bases lay in between. CDR3 nucleotides: TGCAGTGCTAGAGGGCCAGCCAATCAGCCCCAGCATTTT. This encodes CSARGPANQPQHF.

This clonotype came up once. The chain uses TRBV24-1 and TRBJ2-1; D possibly matches TRBD1 or TRBD2 (5 bases each). CDR1 and CDR2 (germline): KGHDR, SFDVKD. V was pared by 5 bases and J by 6 bases, with 13 bases between. CDR3 length equals 14 residues. The CDR3 is CATSGRGALNEQFF. CDR3 bases: TGTGCCACCAGTGGGAGAGGGGCCCTCAATGAGCAGTTCTTC.

This clonotype has just a few counts. This rearrangement joins TRBV12-3 or TRBV12-4 to TRBJ1-3; maybe TRBD1 (6 bases). The CDR3 loop spans 15 amino acids. V lost 7 bases, J lost 8 bases, and 21 bases lay in between. The CDR3 DNA reads as TGTGCCAGCACTCTGGAGGGGGGGCGTCGGGACACCATATATTTT. Translating gives CASTLEGGRRDTIYF.

The chain is built from TRBV12-3 or TRBV12-4 and TRBJ2-1; D remains ambiguous. The V end was cut by 5 bases, the J end by 2 bases, with 19 bases between. The CDR3 loop spans 17 amino acids. The CDR3 nucleotides read TGTGCCAGCAGTCCCACCCTCCTTACGAAAACCTACAATGAGCAGTTCTTC. Protein product: CASSPTLLTKTYNEQFF.

This clonotype was detected only a few times. The gene calls are TRBV6-1 and TRBJ2-2; D is unresolved. This CDR3 contains 13 residues. The germline V and J ends were trimmed by 3 bases and 7 bases, with 9 bases remaining between them. In germline, CDR1 is MNHNS, CDR2 SASEGT. CDR3 DNA sequence: TGTGCCAGCAGTGACGGCCTCGTCGGGGAGCTGTTTTTT. It is translated as CASSDGLVGELFF.

For the CDR3, the DNA is TGTGCCAGCAGTCCCCGGGACGGCAATGAGCAGTTCTTC. Its protein product is CASSPRDGNEQFF. The V call is TRBV12-3 or TRBV12-4, the J call TRBJ2-1, with D perhaps assigned TRBD1 or TRBD2 (5 bases each). This CDR3 contains 13 residues. Trimming removed 5 bases at V and 6 bases at J, with 11 bases between.

The CDR3 region is CAWSRDRGYEQYF. CDR3 nucleotides: TGTGCCTGGAGTCGGGACAGGGGCTACGAGCAGTACTTC. V gene TRBV30 combines with J gene TRBJ2-7; 10 nucleotides agree with TRBD1. With 2 bases clipped from V and 3 bases from J, the junction kept 1 base outside the gene matches. The CDR3 is 13 amino acids. Per the germline V gene, CDR1 is GTSNPN and CDR2 is SVGIG (reference sequence). Full variable domain (outside the CDR3, taken from reference TRBV30 and TRBJ2-7): SQTIHQWPATLVQPVGSPLSLECTVEGTSNPNLYWYRQAAGRGLQLLFYSVGIGQISSEVPQNLSASRPQDRQFILSSKKLLLSDSGFYLCAWSRDRGYEQYFGPGTRLTVT.

This clonotype was recorded a few times. The chain combines TRBV28 with TRBJ2-7, with D hard to call. V lost 3 bases to trimming and J lost 5 bases, with 14 bases between them. The germline V gene encodes CDR1 MDHEN and CDR2 SYDVKM. CDR3 length: 14 residues. The CDR3 reads CASSFLLGRNEQYF. The CDR3, as DNA: TGTGCCAGCAGTTTTCTTCTGGGCCGCAACGAGCAGTACTTC.

This chain joins TRBV20-1 and TRBJ2-3, with 14 bases that match TRBD2. The CDR3 has 18 residues. J was trimmed by 4 bases and V by 1 base; bases with no gene match: 10. Germline V gene lookup returns CDR1 DFQATT and CDR2 SNEGSKA (reference sequence). Here the CDR3 DNA reads TGCAGTGCTAGAGGATACGGGACTAGCGGGAGTAGGGCAGATACGCAGTATTTT. Translating gives CSARGYGTSGSRADTQYF.

The rearrangement joins TRBV9 to TRBJ2-3; TRBD1 matches at 11 bases. From germline, CDR1 is SGDLS and CDR2 YYNGEE. The CDR3 spans 16 residues. Unmatched junction bases numbered 5, after V lost 4 bases and J lost 1 base. The DNA of the CDR3 is TGTGCCAGCAGCTTGGGACAGGGGGGTCGCACAGATACGCAGTATTTT. This encodes CASSLGQGGRTDTQYF.

The V and J genes are TRBV28 and TRBJ2-1, with D possibly TRBD1 on 6 matching bases. Between the trimmed V and J ends, which lost 6 bases and 6 bases, there was a span of 15 bases. The germline CDR1 and CDR2 sequences are MDHEN and SYDVKM. The length of the CDR3 is 14 residues. The DNA of the CDR3 is TGTGCCAGCAGCTTAGGACAGCCTCGCAATGAGCAGTTCTTC. Protein: CASSLGQPRNEQFF.

As DNA, the CDR3 is TGTGCCAGCAGTCTTTGGAGGGCCCACGAGCAGTACTTC. The encoded protein is CASSLWRAHEQYF. The chain joins TRBV6-2 or TRBV6-3 to TRBJ2-7; D may be TRBD2 (6 bases). CDR1 and CDR2 from the germline V gene are MNHEY and SVGEGT. The germline V and J ends were trimmed by 5 bases and 5 bases, with 13 bases remaining between them. The CDR3 runs to 13 residues.

The sample holds a few counts of this clonotype. V is TRBV9 and J is TRBJ1-4, with D possibly being TRBD1 (5 bases). Germline CDR1 is SGDLS and CDR2 is YYNGEE. Trimming stripped 0 bases from V and 4 bases from J, with 13 bases between. This CDR3 is 16 amino acids long. CDR3 amino acids: CASSVAPQGSNEKLFF. CDR3 sequence (DNA): TGTGCCAGCAGCGTAGCCCCCCAGGGAAGTAATGAAAAACTGTTTTTT.

The gene calls are TRBV24-1 and TRBJ2-1; 8 nucleotides align to TRBD1. The CDR3 contains 15 residues. J gave up 5 bases and V 3 bases, and 5 bases lay outside the gene matches. Germline CDR1 KGHDR, CDR2 SFDVKD. This CDR3 is CATSDDRGSNNEQFF. The CDR3 DNA is TGTGCCACCAGTGATGACAGGGGCTCAAACAATGAGCAGTTCTTC.